These 18 T cell receptor beta chains were all obtained from the same sample, sequenced in a study of read filtering for tumor transcriptome and immune sequencing. The library was built from roughly 400 ng RNA with molecular barcoded adaptors for alpha/delta and beta/gamma chains. TCRdb processed the reads anew with MiXCR; each CDR3 protein has one entry. The sample shows about 62,000 distinct CDR3 sequences, roughly a fifth of them seen only once. Input material: a population of CD138-negative cells sorted from bone marrow. The receptor set was obtained from a donor older than 35 with multiple myeloma.

This clonotype has a count of ten or more. This chain connects TRBV30 to TRBJ2-7; 7 positions agree with TRBD1. This CDR3 has 12 residues. Trimming at V came to 4 bases and at J to 4 bases, leaving 4 bases not matched to a gene. Per germline, CDR1 GTSNPN and CDR2 SVGIG (reference sequence). The CDR3 sequence: CAWNSDRYEQYF. In nucleotides, the CDR3 is TGTGCCTGGAACTCGGACAGGTACGAGCAGTACTTC.

Notes on this clonotype: With a much larger clone just one base away, this may be a read error. The rearrangement joins TRBV7-2 to TRBJ2-2; 7 positions match TRBD2. The J segment lost 9 bases and the V segment lost 0 bases, leaving 7 bases of the junction unmatched. The germline CDR1 and CDR2 sequences are SGHTA and FQGNSA. The CDR3 runs to 15 residues. CDR3 amino acids: CASSLAGGKTRELFF. The CDR3 DNA sequence: TGTGCCAGCAGCTTAGCGGGAGGGAAGACCAGGGAGCTGTTTTTT.

This clonotype was seen at least ten times. The V gene is TRBV4-1, the J gene TRBJ2-2; 8 positions agree with TRBD2. Germline CDR1 MGHRA, CDR2 YSYEKL. The junction had 12 bases not matched to a gene; V was cut back by 6 bases and J by 6 bases. This CDR3 is 16 amino acids long. CDR3 region: CASRISGSNFAGELFF. In DNA, the CDR3 is TGCGCCAGCAGAATCAGCGGGAGTAATTTCGCCGGGGAGCTGTTTTTT.

This clonotype was recorded many times. This chain connects TRBV7-2 to TRBJ2-1, with 14 bases lining up with TRBD2. The CDR3 runs 18 residues. V shed 5 bases and J 0 bases; nucleotides not matched to a gene: 6. CDR1 is SGHTA and CDR2 is FQGNSA in the germline V gene. The CDR3 region is CASSRRTSGRSSYNEQFF. In nucleotides, the CDR3 is TGTGCCAGCAGCCGTCGGACTAGCGGGAGGAGCTCCTACAATGAGCAGTTCTTC.

On this clonotype itself: This may come from a read error, since a much larger clone is one base off. The V call is TRBV20-1, the J call TRBJ2-7; TRBD2 might be the D (6 bases). Trimming took 3 bases from V and 3 from J, leaving 15 bases between them. This CDR3 is built from 14 residues. Per the germline V gene, CDR1 is DFQATT and CDR2 is SNEGSKA (reference sequence). The chain's CDR3 is CSASWELANYEQYF. CDR3 DNA sequence: TGCAGTGCTAGTTGGGAACTAGCCAACTACGAGCAGTACTTC.

By its share, this clonotype is medium-sized. The chain has TRBV29-1 and TRBJ1-4, with D perhaps TRBD1 (6 bases). The CDR3 is made up of 13 amino acids. V gave up 4 bases and J gave up 10 bases, with 16 bases separating them. Germline V gives CDR1 SQVTM, CDR2 ANQGSEA. The CDR3 sequence is CSVAKEGGGKLFF. DNA of the CDR3: TGCAGCGTTGCCAAGGAGGGGGGTGGAAAACTGTTTTTT.

This clonotype has a count of ten or more. The rearrangement joins TRBV30 to TRBJ1-1; the D gene is possibly TRBD1 (5 bases). Germline V gene data show CDR1 as GTSNPN and CDR2 as SVGIG (reference sequence). The CDR3 is 10 residues long. The ends were cut back, 3 bases at V and 7 bases at J, with 6 bases in the middle. The CDR3 sequence is CAWRTVEAFF. CDR3 sequence (DNA): TGTGCCTGGAGGACAGTTGAAGCTTTCTTT. Using reference TRBV30 and TRBJ1-1 for the parts outside the CDR3, the full variable domain is SQTIHQWPATLVQPVGSPLSLECTVEGTSNPNLYWYRQAAGRGLQLLFYSVGIGQISSEVPQNLSASRPQDRQFILSSKKLLLSDSGFYLCAWRTVEAFFGQGTRLTVV.

In regard to this clonotype: This may come from a read error, since a much larger clone is one base off. The conserved phenylalanine or tryptophan is not found at the CDR3 terminus, so this likely reflects a read error. This rearrangement joins TRBV5-1 to TRBJ2-7; possible D gene TRBD2, 6 bases. Per germline, CDR1 SGHRS and CDR2 YFSETQ. V was clipped by 4 bases and J by 9 bases, with 23 bases between them. This CDR3 contains 15 residues. In DNA, the CDR3 is TGCGCCAGCAGCCCCGGGGGAGGACTATCTTCAGGGCAGTACTCC. It specifies CASSPGGGLSSGQYS.

This clonotype turned up a few times. The genes are TRBV2 and TRBJ2-1, with 8 bases fitting TRBD2. Trimming took 7 bases from V and 7 from J; bases not matched to a gene: 12. The germline V gene has CDR1 SNHLY and CDR2 FYNNEI. This CDR3 is built from 15 residues. DNA of the CDR3: TGTGCCAGCATGGTTTATGCGGGAGGCCTTAATGAGCAGTTCTTC. It encodes CASMVYAGGLNEQFF.

The J gene is TRBJ1-2, the V gene TRBV7-9; no clear D. V gave up 0 bases and J gave up 4 bases, with 6 bases separating them. Germline V gene data show CDR1 as SEHNR and CDR2 as FQNEAQ (reference sequence). The CDR3 spans 13 residues. The CDR3 region has the DNA TGTGCCAGCAGCTTAGCGCGGCTCTATGGCTACACCTTC. Encoded protein: CASSLARLYGYTF. Complete variable domain (other parts from reference TRBV7-9 and TRBJ1-2): DTGVSQNPRHKITKRGQNVTFRCDPISEHNRLYWYRQTLGQGPEFLTYFQNEAQLEKSRLLSDRFSAERPKGSFSTLEIQRTEQGDSAMYLCASSLARLYGYTFGSGTRLTVV.

This clonotype was counted a single time. The junction departs from germline at one end; a sequencing error may be responsible. V is TRBV7-9 and J is TRBJ2-1, with 9 bases aligning to TRBD1. This CDR3 has 15 residues. The germline V gene has CDR1 SEHNR and CDR2 FQNEAQ (reference sequence). This CDR3 reads CASTPGTGRNNDQFF. In DNA form, the CDR3 reads TGTGCCAGCACCCCCGGGACAGGGAGGAACAATGATCAGTTCTTC.

This clonotype was picked up many times. Here the CDR3 reads CSVVVVAETQYF. The CDR3 bases are TGCAGCGTTGTCGTAGTCGCGGAGACCCAGTACTTC. The rearrangement links TRBV29-1 to TRBJ2-5; D unresolved. The CDR3 is 12 residues long. V lost 4 bases and J 5 bases, leaving 11 bases between the germline ends. Germline V gene lookup returns CDR1 SQVTM and CDR2 ANQGSEA.

This chain connects TRBV18 to TRBJ2-5, with unresolved D. The CDR3 sequence is 14 residues long. Germline V gene sequence: CDR1 KGHSH, CDR2 LQKENI. The germline V and J ends were trimmed by 5 bases and 1 base, with 11 bases remaining between them. CDR3 sequence (DNA): TGTGCCAGCTCAGTGTCAGGACGCCAAGAGACCCAGTACTTC. It yields the protein CASSVSGRQETQYF.

The table lists this clonotype with many counts. V is TRBV29-1 and J is TRBJ2-5, with 9 bases lining up with TRBD1. Germline V gene data show CDR1 as SQVTM and CDR2 as ANQGSEA. V lost 8 bases and J lost 4; bases outside the gene matches: 5. This CDR3 is built from 12 residues. The CDR3 is CSSGDRAETQYF. CDR3 nucleotide sequence: TGCAGCTCCGGGGACAGGGCAGAGACCCAGTACTTC.

This clonotype was counted ten times or more. This chain joins TRBV18 and TRBJ2-1, with 12 bases lining up with TRBD2. Germline V gives CDR1 KGHSH, CDR2 LQKENI. Germline trimming cut 3 bases from V and 6 bases from J; bases unmatched to any gene: 9. This CDR3 spans 17 amino acids. The DNA for the CDR3 is TGTGCCAGCTCACCGAGACTAGCGGGAGACATGATCAATGAGCAGTTCTTC. Its protein is CASSPRLAGDMINEQFF. Full variable domain (rest looked up from reference TRBV18 and TRBJ2-1): NAGVMQNPRHLVRRRGQEARLRCSPMKGHSHVYWYRQLPEEGLKFMVYLQKENIIDESGMPKERFSAEFPKEGPSILRIQQVVRGDSAAYFCASSPRLAGDMINEQFFGPGTRLTVL.

To note about this clonotype: The junction departs from germline at one end; a sequencing error may be responsible. This chain connects TRBV5-4 to TRBJ2-6, with 10 bases identical to TRBD2. The CDR3 loop spans 18 amino acids. The V gene's germline CDR1 is SGHNT and CDR2 YYREEE (reference sequence). The CDR3 DNA reads as TGTGCCCGCAGCTTACCTAGCGGGGGAACTTCTGGGGCCAACGTCCTGACTTTC. Translated: CARSLPSGGTSGANVLTF.

This clonotype was recorded many times. This chain uses TRBV7-9 with TRBJ2-2; D possibly corresponds to TRBD2 (5 bases). The CDR3 consists of 15 residues. Trimming removed 3 bases at V and 4 bases at J, with 12 bases between. The germline V gene encodes CDR1 SEHNR and CDR2 FQNEAQ (reference sequence). In DNA, the CDR3 is TGTGCCAGCAGCTTTTTGGACTGGCGCACCGGGGAGCTGTTTTTT. Its translation is CASSFLDWRTGELFF.

The genes are TRBV20-1 and TRBJ2-7; a weak D match, TRBD2 (5 bases). Germline loops: CDR1 DFQATT, CDR2 SNEGSKA (reference sequence). Trimming took 1 base from V and 6 from J, leaving 16 bases between them. This CDR3 is 14 amino acids long. The DNA for the CDR3 is TGCAGTGCTAGAGGCAGCGGATCCGCCACCGAGCAGTACTTC. This translates into CSARGSGSATEQYF.